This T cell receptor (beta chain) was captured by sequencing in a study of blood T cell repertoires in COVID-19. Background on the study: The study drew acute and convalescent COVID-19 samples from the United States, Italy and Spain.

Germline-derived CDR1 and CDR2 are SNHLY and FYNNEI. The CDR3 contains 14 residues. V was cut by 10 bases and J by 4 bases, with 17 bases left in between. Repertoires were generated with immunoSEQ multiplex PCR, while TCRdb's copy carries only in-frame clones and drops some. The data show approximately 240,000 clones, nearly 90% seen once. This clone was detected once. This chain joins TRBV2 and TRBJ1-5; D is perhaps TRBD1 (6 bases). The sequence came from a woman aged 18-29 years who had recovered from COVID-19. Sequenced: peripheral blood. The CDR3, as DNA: TGTGCCACTTCGATCACAGGGCCTAATCAGCCCCAGCATTTT. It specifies CATSITGPNQPQHF.